The 4 T cell receptor beta chains in this list originate from one sample, sequenced in a study of OX40 agonist ivuxolimab in advanced cancers. Produced via immunoSEQ multiplex PCR; TCRdb's table is partial and in-frame only. The sample records some 50,000 clones, 75% to 85% being singletons. This sample comprised CD4+ or CD8+ T cells sorted from blood, obtained in a trial of the OX40 agonist ivuxolimab. The receptors here all came from an adult with an advanced solid tumor such as melanoma, head and neck, liver or kidney cancer.

This clone was counted a few times. V is TRBV28 and J is TRBJ1-6; 7 positions match TRBD1. Germline V gene lookup returns CDR1 MDHEN and CDR2 SYDVKM. J gave up 6 bases and V 2 bases, and 4 bases lay outside the gene matches. The CDR3 spans 15 residues. The CDR3 DNA reads as TGTGCCAGCAGTTTAGCACAGGGGTTTAATTCACCCCTCCACTTT. Translated, it gives CASSLAQGFNSPLHF.

The chain carries TRBV15 and TRBJ2-1; 8 bases fit TRBD2. Germline V gene data show CDR1 as LNHNV and CDR2 as YYDKDF (reference sequence). This CDR3 spans 15 amino acids. The junction had 4 bases not matched to a gene; V was cut back by 0 bases and J by 6 bases. The CDR3: CATSRDGGALNEQFF. The CDR3 DNA sequence: TGTGCCACCAGCAGAGACGGGGGGGCTCTCAATGAGCAGTTCTTC.

This clone was observed a single time. V usage is TRBV12-5 and J usage is TRBJ2-5; D is possibly TRBD1 or TRBD2 (6 bases each). The CDR3 spans 15 residues. CDR1 is LGHNT and CDR2 is FRNRAP in the germline V gene. Trimming pared 6 bases from V and 5 bases from J, leaving 19 bases between. As DNA, the CDR3 is TGTGCTAGTGGCCCCCCGGGCCCGGGGGCGGAGACCCAGTACTTC. It specifies CASGPPGPGAETQYF.

V is TRBV5-1 and J is TRBJ2-7; TRBD2 is a possible D gene (5 bases). The CDR3 loop spans 16 amino acids. The V end lost 2 bases, the J end lost 7 bases, and 22 bases lay between the germline ends. Germline V gene sequence: CDR1 SGHRS, CDR2 YFSETQ. The CDR3 DNA sequence: TGCGCCAGCAGCTTTTTCCCGGGATCAAGAAACGGAGAGCAGTACTTC. It encodes CASSFFPGSRNGEQYF.